This TCR beta chain emerged from a study of T cell responses to AZD1222 COVID-19 vaccine. Findings and caveats of the study: Reportedly, close to half of spike-specific TCRs are directed against unmutated variant regions. Donors, mostly white British, included more females; clonal diversity was possibly underestimated. Spike-specific TCR breadth and depth rose after two AZD1222 doses.

Trimming cost V 3 bases and J 0 bases; bases outside gene matches: 6. CDR1 is SGHRS, CDR2 YFSETQ, per germline. The CDR3 has 18 amino acids. Second-dose timings of about 4 or about 12 weeks were pooled. Some clones are missing from TCRdb's copy, which holds only in-frame ones; the method was immunoSEQ multiplex PCR. This table holds approximately 270,000 clones, almost 95% found once. On this clone itself: What it binds is unknown.

J is TRBJ2-3 and V is TRBV5-1; the match to TRBD2 covers 14 bases. This TCR came from an adult who received the AZD1222 COVID-19 vaccine. Sequencing used peripheral blood, obtained 28 days after the second AZD1222 dose. CDR3: CASSSGTSGSTSTDTQYF. CDR3 in DNA: TGCGCCAGCAGCTCCGGGACTAGCGGGAGTACTAGCACAGATACGCAGTATTTT.